The following is a T cell receptor (beta chain) sequence with its context. Its cognate antigen is unknown. CD45RO-negative, CCR7-positively selected cells formed the naive CD8 fraction, excluding terminally differentiated effector memory CD45RA+ cells. The sample belongs to a study of shared clonotypes between healthy human individuals. The study's findings and limits: Apart from blood, nothing was sampled; tissue repertoires likely differ. Non-shared clonotypes had lower generation probabilities than those shared by all four donors.

Sequencing used immunoSEQ multiplex PCR; TCRdb keeps in-frame clones, though not all of them. The sample yields about 680,000 clones, around 92% seen once. The TCR originated in a man between 25 and 39 years old in good health. Sequencing input: naive CD8+ T cells sorted from blood.

Here the CDR3 DNA reads TGCGCCAGCAGTGAGAGCGGGCTTGGAGAGACCCAGTACTTC. This codes for CASSESGLGETQYF. This sequence joins TRBV10-1 and TRBJ2-5, with a possible D match to TRBD2 (6 bases). The germline V gene encodes CDR1 WNHNN and CDR2 SYGVQD (reference sequence). The CDR3 is 14 residues long. Trimming removed 2 bases from V and 4 bases from J, with 11 bases in between.